This T cell receptor (beta chain) was sequenced for a study of technical replicates of blood from a handful of donors. V lost 0 bases, J lost 3 bases, and 10 bases lay in between. The germline V gene encodes CDR1 SGHRS and CDR2 YFSETQ. The CDR3 sequence is 14 residues long. The data were produced by immunoSEQ multiplex PCR, yet TCRdb's version contains in-frame clones alone and is incomplete. The sample yields more than 80,000 clones, 85% to 95% seen once. The chain combines TRBV5-1 with TRBJ2-7, with a weak D call TRBD2 (5 bases). The sequence was obtained from a human donor in good health. Sequencing input: T cells isolated from PBMCs. The CDR3 coding sequence is TGCGCCAGCAGCTTGGTTTCTAGCAGCTACGAGCAGTACTTC. It yields the protein CASSLVSSSYEQYF.